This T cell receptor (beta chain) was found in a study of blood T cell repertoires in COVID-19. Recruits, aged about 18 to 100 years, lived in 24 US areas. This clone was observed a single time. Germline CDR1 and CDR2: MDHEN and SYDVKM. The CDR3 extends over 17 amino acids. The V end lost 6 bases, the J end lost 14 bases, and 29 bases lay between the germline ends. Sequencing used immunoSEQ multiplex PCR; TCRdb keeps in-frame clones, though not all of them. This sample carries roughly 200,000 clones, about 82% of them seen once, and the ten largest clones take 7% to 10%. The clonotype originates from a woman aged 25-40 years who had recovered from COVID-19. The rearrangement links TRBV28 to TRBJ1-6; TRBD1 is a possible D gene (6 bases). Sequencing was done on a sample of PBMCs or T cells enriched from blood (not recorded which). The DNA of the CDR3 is TGTGCCAGCAGCTCCTATACCCACTGGGACAACGAAAGATCCCTCCACTTT. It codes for CASSSYTHWDNERSLHF.